This T cell receptor (beta chain) was identified in a study of blood T cell repertoires in COVID-19. After removal of 6 bases from V and 2 bases from J, the junction contained 1 base not matched to a gene. Per germline, CDR1 MDHEN and CDR2 SYDVKM. The CDR3 sequence is 14 residues long. In the authors' workflow: Reference gene primer amplification in the assay estimated nucleated cell counts. The data were produced by immunoSEQ multiplex PCR, yet TCRdb's version contains in-frame clones alone and is incomplete. For V, J and clone size, that table is used; D and trimming come from the DNA. The profile covers some 200,000 clones, with approximately 86% appearing a single time and approximately 1.5% taken by the ten largest.

The chain is built from TRBV28 and TRBJ2-7; TRBD2 matches 13 bases. Sequencing input: peripheral blood. This clonotype was obtained from a man in his late teens or twenties with active or convalescent COVID-19. CDR3 sequence: CASRGLAGTYEQYF. For the CDR3, the DNA is TGTGCCAGCAGGGGACTAGCGGGAACCTACGAGCAGTACTTC.